The present TCR beta chain was sequenced within a study of T cell repertoires in cytomegalovirus infection. Background on the study: It was the public TCR beta signatures that indicated both CMV infection and matching HLA type.

Study conclusions and caveats: Accumulated public TCR beta family frequency recognized individuals carrying CMV together with the relevant HLA. HLA-C-restricted CMV-specific TCR beta clonotypes were dominant in the ex vivo response.

About this clonotype: The antigen remains undetermined.

TCRdb used MiXCR to reprocess the reads, holding one entry per CDR3 protein. The repertoire holds just under 550,000 distinct CDR3 sequences, with approximately 25% as singletons. The receptor comes from a human donor in good health (CMV status not recorded). Some clones in this sample may be carry-over from other donors' samples. Sample: PBMCs.

The CDR3 loop is CASSPTSGRAHEQFF. The CDR3 nucleotides read TGTGCCAGCAGCCCTACTAGCGGGAGGGCTCATGAGCAGTTCTTC. This chain connects TRBV6-5 to TRBJ2-1, with 13 bases aligning to TRBD2. V lost 6 bases and J lost 8; bases outside the gene matches: 7. This CDR3 has 15 amino acids. Germline loops: CDR1 MNHEY, CDR2 SVGAGI.